The sequence of this TCR beta chain was determined in a study of blood T cell repertoires in COVID-19. About the research overall: Specimens from acute and convalescent COVID-19 originated in the United States, Italy and Spain. PBMCs, B-cell-depleted T cells, or T cells provided the cDNA or gDNA that made up the material.

Original data processing: By means of reference gene primer amplification, nucleated cell counts were estimated. TCRdb's copy holds only in-frame clones and misses some; the assay was immunoSEQ multiplex PCR. D and trimming were read from the DNA, whereas the V and J calls and clone size are those reported in that table. The sample carries 200,000 to 250,000 clones, roughly four fifths recorded once. Enrollment of patients from Seattle took place during active infection, with longitudinal follow-up. V was clipped by 4 bases and J by 6 bases; unmatched bases: 9. The CDR3 covers 16 residues. From germline, CDR1 is SGHTA and CDR2 FQGNSA.

This sequence originates from a woman of 80 years or more with COVID-19, enrolled during active disease. The source material was peripheral blood. The chain has TRBV7-2 and TRBJ2-7; TRBD2 matches 13 bases. DNA for the CDR3: TGTGCCAGCAGCTCGCAACTGGGACTAGCGGGACGCGAGCAGTACTTC. Protein: CASSSQLGLAGREQYF.